The 5 T cell receptor beta chains presented below share a single source sample, sequenced in a study of human T cells and chemical hapten exposure. From the RACE reads, TCRdb called clonotypes with MiXCR, one entry per CDR3 protein. The table has over 50,000 distinct CDR3 sequences, 9.5% to 10% seen once. As for time point: pre-sensitization, week 0. The sample's treatment: therapeutic diphenylcyclopropenone sensitization with weekly scalp DPC. Total RNA was isolated from unfractionated whole blood. The sequencing used whole blood, collected in connection with sensitization to the hapten diphenylcyclopropenone (DPC). These receptors all come from a woman aged 25 to 45 with alopecia areata. Some clones in this sample may be carry-over from other donors' samples.

Many counts were recorded for this clonotype. The chain joins TRBV29-1 to TRBJ1-1; 9 bases line up with TRBD1. CDR1 and CDR2 from the germline V gene are SQVTM and ANQGSEA. This CDR3 has 13 residues. The ends lost 8 bases at V and 0 bases at J; junction bases unmatched: 4. The chain's CDR3 is CSWGTGMNTEAFF. The DNA for the CDR3 is TGCAGCTGGGGGACAGGGATGAACACTGAAGCTTTCTTT.

This clonotype has at least ten counts. This chain connects TRBV6-2 or TRBV6-3 to TRBJ1-1, with a possible D match to TRBD1 (5 bases). Trimming left V 5 bases short and J 1 base short, with 11 bases between. CDR1 is MNHEY and CDR2 is SVGEGT in the germline V gene. CDR3 size: 14 residues. This CDR3 reads CASSNNQGNTEAFF. The CDR3 nucleotides are TGTGCCAGCAGTAACAATCAGGGGAACACTGAAGCTTTCTTT.

This clonotype was seen ten or more times. The rearrangement joins TRBV28 to TRBJ2-7; the D is unclear. CDR1 and CDR2 (germline): MDHEN, SYDVKM. The CDR3 consists of 12 residues. Trimming left V 8 bases short and J 2 bases short, with 10 bases between. CDR3 residues: CASRVEPYEQYF. The CDR3, as DNA: TGTGCCAGCCGAGTAGAACCCTACGAGCAGTACTTC.

V gene TRBV19 combines with J gene TRBJ2-1, with 10 bases fitting TRBD2. The germline V gene encodes CDR1 LNHDA and CDR2 SQIVND (reference sequence). CDR3 size: 13 residues. Trimming took 10 bases from V and 9 from J; bases not matched to a gene: 9. The CDR3 bases are TGTGCCAAGAGCGGGGGGGCCTTGGGTGAGCAGTTCTTC. As protein: CAKSGGALGEQFF.

The J gene is TRBJ1-5, the V gene TRBV30, with a tentative D call TRBD1 (5 bases). Trimming took 0 bases from V and 7 from J, leaving 13 bases between them. This CDR3 is built from 14 residues. Germline CDR1 reads GTSNPN; CDR2 reads SVGIG (reference sequence). The CDR3 coding sequence is TGTGCCTGGAGTGTATCAAATCGGGACCAGCCCCAGCATTTT. As protein: CAWSVSNRDQPQHF.